Listed here are 15 T cell receptor beta chains from one sample, sequenced in a study of T cell responses to AZD1222 COVID-19 vaccine. The table came from immunoSEQ multiplex PCR; TCRdb's copy has only in-frame clones and leaves some out. In the table there are about 140,000 clones, 91% of which are singletons. This material consisted of peripheral blood, taken 28 days after the second dose of the MenACWY control vaccine. The receptor source for this set is an adult who received the MenACWY meningococcal vaccine as a control.

V and J are TRBV18 and TRBJ2-1; D unresolved. Trimming cost V 4 bases and J 5 bases, with 6 bases left between them. Germline V lookup: CDR1 KGHSH, CDR2 LQKENI. The CDR3 is 12 amino acids. CDR3 loop: CASSQIHNEQFF. CDR3 in DNA: TGTGCCAGCTCACAGATACACAATGAGCAGTTCTTC.

The chain recombines TRBV30 with TRBJ1-1; TRBD1 agrees at 8 bases. V gave up 1 base and J gave up 5 bases; unmatched junction bases: 3. From germline, CDR1 is GTSNPN and CDR2 SVGIG (reference sequence). The CDR3 has 13 residues. CDR3 nucleotides: TGTGCCTGGAGTGCCACAGGGGGGACTGAAGCTTTCTTT. This encodes CAWSATGGTEAFF.

J is TRBJ1-5 and V is TRBV19, with D possibly matching TRBD1 (5 bases). Deletions cut 7 bases from V and 5 bases from J, with 21 bases between. The CDR3 totals 16 residues. Germline CDR1 reads LNHDA; CDR2 reads SQIVND (reference sequence). The CDR3 bases are TGTGCCAGTACCCTGGGACCTTACCGAATTGATCAGCCCCAGCATTTT. Amino acids: CASTLGPYRIDQPQHF.

The chain joins TRBV2 to TRBJ2-7; TRBD2 is a possible D gene (5 bases). Germline assignment: CDR1 SNHLY and CDR2 FYNNEI. The CDR3 totals 11 residues. CDR3 nucleotides: TGTGCGAGCGGCAGCCCCTACGAGCAGTACTTC. Translation: CASGSPYEQYF.

The chain recombines TRBV24-1 with TRBJ2-7; D call uncertain. CDR1 KGHDR and CDR2 SFDVKD come from the germline V gene. This CDR3 spans 13 amino acids. Between the trimmed V and J ends, which lost 4 bases and 0 bases, there was a span of 6 bases. The CDR3 region is CATSERASYEQYF. In DNA form, the CDR3 reads TGTGCCACCAGTGAACGAGCCTCCTACGAGCAGTACTTC.

This clone appeared once. V and J are TRBV5-1 and TRBJ2-4, with D tentatively TRBD2 (6 bases). This CDR3 is 14 amino acids long. V lost 4 bases to trimming and J lost 7 bases, with 15 bases between them. Germline CDR1 is SGHRS and CDR2 is YFSETQ. CDR3 in amino acids: CASSPGTGRNIQYF. The CDR3 bases are TGCGCCAGCAGCCCCGGGACGGGGAGGAACATTCAGTACTTC.

The chain uses TRBV6-2 or TRBV6-3 and TRBJ2-4; D is perhaps TRBD1 (5 bases). Trimming removed 5 bases from V and 9 bases from J, with 11 bases in between. The CDR3 has 12 residues. CDR1 is MNHEY and CDR2 is SVGEGT in the germline V gene. CDR3 loop: CASSIDRGIQYF. The DNA for the CDR3 is TGTGCCAGCAGTATCGACAGAGGCATTCAGTACTTC.

The chain carries TRBV7-9 and TRBJ2-3; 14 positions match TRBD2. The CDR3 totals 16 residues. Looked up from germline, CDR1 is SEHNR and CDR2 is FQNEAQ (reference sequence). The V segment lost 4 bases and the J segment 2 bases; nucleotides outside the gene matches: 2. This CDR3 reads CASSSGLAGDTDTQYF. The CDR3 nucleotides read TGTGCCAGCAGCTCGGGACTAGCGGGAGACACAGATACGCAGTATTTT.

The rearrangement uses TRBV28 and TRBJ1-2; TRBD1 matches 8 bases. Germline trimming cut 4 bases from V and 6 bases from J; bases unmatched to any gene: 4. Germline CDR1 is MDHEN and CDR2 is SYDVKM. CDR3 length equals 13 residues. CDR3 bases: TGTGCCAGCAGTTCCTCAGGGGGCAATGGCTACACCTTC. This encodes CASSSSGGNGYTF.

This chain connects TRBV6-5 to TRBJ1-1, with D possibly TRBD1 on 5 matching bases. V gave up 7 bases and J gave up 4 bases, with 16 bases separating them. The CDR3 is made up of 14 amino acids. The germline V gene has CDR1 MNHEY and CDR2 SVGAGI. As DNA, the CDR3 is TGTGCCAGCACCAATCCCTCCAGGGCCACTGAAGCTTTCTTT. The encoded protein is CASTNPSRATEAFF.

The rearrangement joins TRBV12-3 or TRBV12-4 to TRBJ1-4; TRBD1 is a possible D gene (5 bases). The CDR3 totals 12 residues. Trimming removed 7 bases from V and 8 bases from J, with 11 bases in between. The CDR3 nucleotides read TGTGCCAGCAATGGAAGGGACGAAAAACTGTTTTTT. Protein sequence: CASNGRDEKLFF.

This clone appeared a single time. The chain joins TRBV7-2 to TRBJ1-1; possible D gene TRBD1, 5 bases. The CDR3 is made up of 13 amino acids. The V gene's germline CDR1 is SGHTA and CDR2 FQGNSA. V was shortened by 4 bases and J by 5 bases, with 11 bases between the two germline ends. In DNA, the CDR3 is TGTGCCAGCAGCTCCCCCCAGGGTACTGAAGCTTTCTTT. This translates into CASSSPQGTEAFF.

The chain uses TRBV19 and TRBJ1-1; a possible D gene is TRBD1 (5 bases). Trimming removed 3 bases at V and 4 bases at J, with 12 bases between. The CDR3 covers 14 residues. Germline V gene lookup returns CDR1 LNHDA and CDR2 SQIVND (reference sequence). CDR3 in amino acids: CASSIVGGTTEAFF. The CDR3 coding sequence is TGTGCCAGTAGTATCGTTGGGGGAACCACTGAAGCTTTCTTT.

The gene calls are TRBV7-2 and TRBJ2-2; D could derive from TRBD1 or TRBD2 (5 bases each). V gave up 3 bases and J gave up 3 bases, with 8 bases separating them. CDR1 SGHTA and CDR2 FQGNSA come from the germline V gene. This CDR3 contains 14 residues. DNA for the CDR3: TGTGCCAGCAGCTTTGGGGGTGACACCGGGGAGCTGTTTTTT. Translated: CASSFGGDTGELFF.

The chain is built from TRBV19 and TRBJ1-5, with D tentatively TRBD1 (6 bases). The CDR3 length is 16 residues. Trimming shortened V by 3 bases and J by 11 bases, and 23 bases separated the two germline ends. In germline, CDR1 is LNHDA, CDR2 SQIVND (reference sequence). The CDR3 is CASSINPGGGSGAQHF. As DNA, the CDR3 is TGTGCCAGTAGTATCAACCCGGGCGGGGGCTCCGGGGCCCAGCATTTT.